Sequencing of this TCR beta chain was carried out in a study of T cells in Graves' hyperthyroidism and ophthalmopathy. General observations from the study: Patients with ophthalmopathy were separated from those with stable hyperthyroidism by a 13 V-J model.

RNA transcripts yielded amplified TCR beta CDR3 regions. First-round RT-PCR targeting the TCR CDR3 was performed with the HTBI primer set. A single record per CDR3 protein comes from TCRdb applying MiXCR to the multiplex PCR reads. The repertoire holds 660,000 or so distinct CDR3 sequences, 45% seen once, with roughly 7.2% in the top ten. V was pared by 3 bases and J by 6 bases, with 11 bases between. This CDR3 is built from 13 residues. Germline lookup yields CDR1 SQVTM and CDR2 ANQGSEA. This clonotype was counted only a few times. Antigen: not known. The chain links TRBV29-1 to TRBJ2-2, with D perhaps assigned TRBD1 or TRBD2 (6 bases each). Sample: peripheral blood or thyroid tissue (not recorded which). This TCR derives from an adult man with Graves' disease, either hyperthyroidism or ophthalmopathy (not recorded which). CDR3 in DNA: TGCAGCGTTGAGTGGAGGGGGTCCGGGGAGCTGTTTTTT. Encoded protein: CSVEWRGSGELFF.